This entry lists 4 T cell receptor beta chains sequenced from one sample in a study of a mutant IDH1 vaccine in newly diagnosed glioma. No antigen is known for these receptors. As to time point: week 5, during vaccination. Each vaccine dose was 300 ug of mutant IDH1 20-mer peptide, with topical imiquimod. The table came from immunoSEQ multiplex PCR; TCRdb's copy has only in-frame clones and leaves some out. Counted here are around 56,000 clones, less than 85% occurring once; the ten biggest clones make up roughly 3.3%. The material was PBMCs, obtained from a glioma patient whose treatment included an IDH1 peptide vaccine. The source of these receptors is a woman aged 18 to 35 with glioma. Some clones in this sample may be carry-over from other donors' samples.

The CDR3 region has the DNA TGTGCCAGCAGCGTAGCCGGGCAGGCTTCACCCCTCCACTTT. Translating gives CASSVAGQASPLHF. The V gene is TRBV9, the J gene TRBJ1-6; no firm D call. The germline V gene encodes CDR1 SGDLS and CDR2 YYNGEE. The CDR3 sequence is 14 residues long. V was clipped by 0 bases and J by 9 bases, with 10 bases between them. Using reference TRBV9 and TRBJ1-6 for the parts outside the CDR3, the full variable domain is DSGVTQTPKHLITATGQRVTLRCSPRSGDLSVYWYQQSLDQGLQFLIQYYNGEERAKGNILERFSAQQFPDLHSELNLSSLELGDSALYFCASSVAGQASPLHFGNGTRLTVT.

The rearrangement links TRBV4-2 to TRBJ1-2, with a tentative D call TRBD1 (6 bases). V lost 4 bases and J 4 bases, leaving 25 bases between the germline ends. Germline CDR1 is LGHNA and CDR2 is YNFKEQ. The length of the CDR3 is 18 residues. The CDR3 nucleotides are TGTGCCAGCAGCCTGTCTCAAGATGCGCAGGGAGGGGGCTATGGCTACACCTTC. Translated, it gives CASSLSQDAQGGGYGYTF.

The V call is TRBV7-9, the J call TRBJ2-7, with 9 bases identical to TRBD1. The length of the CDR3 is 16 residues. V lost 4 bases, J lost 4 bases, and 11 bases stayed unmatched. Germline values: CDR1 SEHNR, CDR2 FQNEAQ (reference sequence). In DNA form, the CDR3 reads TGTGCCAGCAGCTCATGCTGTGGACAGGGGTTATACGAGCAGTACTTC. The encoded protein is CASSSCCGQGLYEQYF. Full variable domain (missing parts from reference TRBV7-9 and TRBJ2-7): DTGVSQNPRHKITKRGQNVTFRCDPISEHNRLYWYRQTLGQGPEFLTYFQNEAQLEKSRLLSDRFSAERPKGSFSTLEIQRTEQGDSAMYLCASSSCCGQGLYEQYFGPGTRLTVT.

V gene TRBV23-1 combines with J gene TRBJ2-7; 11 positions match TRBD1. TRBV23-1 is sorted into the ORF group, with uncertain function. This CDR3 has 16 residues. Trimming removed 6 bases from V and 5 bases from J; junction bases left unmatched: 12. The CDR3 loop is CASSLGTGQGVHEQYF. CDR3 DNA sequence: TGCGCCAGCAGCCTAGGAACGGGACAGGGGGTCCACGAGCAGTACTTC.